This section outlines one T cell receptor (beta chain) sequence together with its context. This record belongs to a study of blood T cell repertoires in COVID-19. Study overall: From T cells, B-cell-depleted T cells, or PBMCs came the material, which was cDNA or gDNA.

In the authors' methods: Nucleated cell counts were estimated from reference gene primer amplification. The data were produced by immunoSEQ multiplex PCR, yet TCRdb's version contains in-frame clones alone and is incomplete. V, J and clone size were drawn from that table, and D and trimming were deduced from the DNA. Here the sample spans fewer than 90,000 clones, about 96% being singletons. The V gene's germline CDR1 is SNHLY and CDR2 FYNNEI. V trimming: 6 bases; J trimming: 6 bases; junction bases outside the gene matches: 8. CDR3 length: 14 amino acids. The chain is built from TRBV2 and TRBJ1-5; 7 bases line up with TRBD1. The specimen sequenced was peripheral blood. The TCR originated in a human donor with active COVID-19. The donor label of this sample is uncertain. CDR3: CASRSAGDSQPQHF. The DNA for the CDR3 is TGTGCCAGCAGATCGGCAGGGGACAGTCAGCCCCAGCATTTT.